One sample yielded the 25 T cell receptor beta chains listed below, sequenced in a study of vaccination and CD4 T cells after COVID-19 (dated by TCRdb to between 2021 and 2024). The sample's treatment or condition label, in plain terms: approximately 11-day PBMC culture with coronavirus spike peptide pools or control peptides (ViraFEST assay). CD4+ T cells from unexposed donors were collected before the COVID-19 pandemic (2011-2018). Library preparation used PCR. Data came from an Illumina iSeq 100. At the Johns Hopkins FTIC core, DNA from the cultured CD4+ T cells underwent TCR sequencing with the Oncomine TCR Beta short-read assay. Genomic DNA was extracted from the cultured CD4+ T cells with the QIAamp micro DNA kit. The public reads were reprocessed in TCRdb via fastp at Q25 and MiXCR, keeping in-frame beta chains. Merged by CDR3 protein, the rows form single entries marked with the most common genes and DNA. Present in this sample are some 10,000 distinct CDR3 sequences, about 35% of which were seen just once. Roughly 15% of the sample belongs to the ten largest clones.

These TCRs are of unknown antigen specificity. The sequencing input was CD4+ T cells from blood, cultured in vitro. These receptors came from a human donor in good health.

In its sample, this clonotype was seen a few times. The chain combines TRBV20-1 with TRBJ1-2; D is uncertain. V was trimmed by 0 bases and J by 4 bases, leaving 9 bases between them. The CDR3 runs to 13 residues. The germline V gene has CDR1 DFQATT and CDR2 SNEGSKA (reference sequence). The DNA of the CDR3 is TGCAGTGCTAGAGATGGGGTAGGCTATGGCTACACCTTC. This codes for CSARDGVGYGYTF.

This clonotype was observed a few times. V is TRBV24-1 and J is TRBJ2-3; D is ambiguous. This CDR3 comprises 14 residues. The germline gives CDR1 KGHDR, CDR2 SFDVKD. V was pared by 9 bases and J by 2 bases, with 14 bases between. The CDR3 DNA reads as TGTGCCACCGCTTTCCGAGGAACCACAGATACGCAGTATTTT. This sequence encodes CATAFRGTTDTQYF.

J is TRBJ2-3 and V is TRBV19; D uncertain. The CDR3 is 13 amino acids. CDR1 is LNHDA, CDR2 SQIVND, per germline (reference sequence). Trimming stripped 3 bases from V and 2 bases from J, with 6 bases between. CDR3 sequence reads: CASSMGYTDTQYF. The CDR3 DNA follows: TGTGCCAGTAGTATGGGCTACACAGATACGCAGTATTTT.

This sequence joins TRBV7-9 and TRBJ2-3, with D unresolved. CDR3 length: 12 amino acids. V gave up 1 base and J gave up 15 bases, with 14 bases separating them. Germline V gene data show CDR1 as SEHNR and CDR2 as FQNEAQ (reference sequence). Here the CDR3 reads CASSLEAGRQYF. For the CDR3, the DNA is TGTGCCAGCAGCTTAGAGGCAGGCAGGCAATATTTT.

This clonotype was seen a handful of times. The genes are TRBV27 and TRBJ1-5, with TRBD1 matching over 8 bases. The CDR3 covers 15 residues. Germline V gene sequence: CDR1 MNHEY, CDR2 SMNVEV (reference sequence). J was trimmed by 2 bases and V by 6 bases; bases with no gene match: 6. The CDR3: CASSTDRGGNQPQHF. The CDR3 DNA sequence: TGTGCCAGCAGCACAGACAGGGGTGGCAATCAGCCCCAGCATTTT.

The chain uses TRBV28 and TRBJ1-2; D unclear. Germline CDR1 and CDR2: MDHEN and SYDVKM. The CDR3 length is 14 residues. Trimming left V 6 bases short and J 8 bases short, with 19 bases between. The chain's CDR3 is CASRIMNKVEGYTF. CDR3 DNA: TGTGCCAGCAGAATAATGAATAAGGTGGAGGGCTACACCTTC.

The chain combines TRBV19 with TRBJ2-1; 8 positions agree with TRBD2. Per germline, CDR1 LNHDA and CDR2 SQIVND (reference sequence). V lost 6 bases and J lost 6; bases outside the gene matches: 4. The CDR3 sequence is 13 residues long. DNA of the CDR3: TGTGCCAGTAGCGGGGGGGCTCTCAATGAGCAGTTCTTC. Its translation is CASSGGALNEQFF. The full variable domain, rest sourced from reference TRBV19 and TRBJ2-1, is DGGITQSPKYLFRKEGQNVTLSCEQNLNHDAMYWYRQDPGQGLRLIYYSQIVNDFQKGDIAEGYSVSREKKESFPLTVTSAQKNPTAFYLCASSGGALNEQFFGPGTRLTVL.

The J gene is TRBJ2-7, the V gene TRBV20-1; D is unclear. Germline V lookup: CDR1 DFQATT, CDR2 SNEGSKA (reference sequence). The CDR3 loop spans 12 amino acids. Trimming left V 6 bases short and J 2 bases short, with 11 bases between. The CDR3 sequence: CSASLTTYEQYF. CDR3 nucleotides: TGCAGTGCATCCCTTACTACCTACGAGCAGTACTTC.

Relative to its sample, this clonotype is medium-sized. This chain links TRBV7-3 with TRBJ2-1; a possible D gene is TRBD2 (5 bases). The CDR3 totals 14 residues. The germline V gene encodes CDR1 SGHTA and CDR2 FQGTGA. The V gene lost 2 bases and the J gene lost 9 bases, with 14 bases spanning the gap. CDR3 region: CASSLYPFGVEQFF. CDR3 in DNA: TGTGCCAGCAGCTTATACCCCTTCGGGGTTGAGCAGTTCTTC.

Only a few counts were recorded for this clonotype. The chain combines TRBV6-2 or TRBV6-3 with TRBJ2-2; TRBD1 matches at 8 bases. Germline V gene sequence: CDR1 MNHEY, CDR2 SVGEGT. The CDR3 totals 16 residues. V dropped 6 bases and J dropped 6; count of bases not matched to a gene: 12. CDR3 bases: TGTGCCAGCAGCCTTTCAGGGGGCGCGAATCCCGGGGAGCTGTTTTTT. The encoded protein is CASSLSGGANPGELFF.

This clonotype has just a few counts. The V gene is TRBV20-1, the J gene TRBJ1-6; 10 positions match TRBD1. Germline CDR1 reads DFQATT; CDR2 reads SNEGSKA (reference sequence). The V and J ends lost 1 base and 7 bases, in that order; junction bases with no gene match: 4. The CDR3 is made up of 15 amino acids. The CDR3 sequence: CSARGTGGNNSPLHF. The CDR3 DNA sequence: TGCAGTGCTAGAGGGACAGGGGGGAACAATTCACCCCTCCACTTT.

The chain carries TRBV27 and TRBJ2-4; D possibly corresponds to TRBD2 (6 bases). The V end was cut by 2 bases, the J end by 0 bases, with 8 bases between. This CDR3 is 15 amino acids long. Germline CDR1 MNHEY, CDR2 SMNVEV (reference sequence). The CDR3 is CASSLRGVAKNIQYF. CDR3 nucleotide sequence: TGTGCCAGCAGTTTACGCGGGGTAGCCAAAAACATTCAGTACTTC.

This clonotype appeared once. This chain links TRBV5-1 with TRBJ2-7, with TRBD2 matching 12 bases. The CDR3 has 17 residues. The J segment lost 3 bases and the V segment lost 4 bases, leaving 11 bases of the junction unmatched. Germline CDR1 is SGHRS and CDR2 is YFSETQ. The CDR3: CASSPGVLAGGGYEQYF. The DNA for the CDR3 is TGCGCCAGCAGCCCCGGGGTTCTAGCGGGAGGGGGCTACGAGCAGTACTTC.

This chain uses TRBV20-1 with TRBJ1-5, with TRBD1 matching 7 bases. The germline gives CDR1 DFQATT, CDR2 SNEGSKA (reference sequence). V trimming: 5 bases; J trimming: 7 bases; junction bases outside the gene matches: 8. The CDR3 covers 13 residues. CDR3 protein: CSAPTGARQPQHF. The CDR3 bases are TGCAGTGCTCCCACAGGGGCTAGGCAGCCCCAGCATTTT.

CDR3 sequence: CASSSVLGRKFF. CDR3 nucleotide sequence: TGTGCCAGCAGCAGTGTCCTCGGGAGGAAGTTCTTC. The chain joins TRBV11-2 to TRBJ2-1; 7 bases match TRBD2. The CDR3 loop spans 12 amino acids. The trim removed 5 bases at V and 14 bases at J, leaving 9 bases unmatched. Germline assignment: CDR1 SGHAT and CDR2 FQNNGV.

This clonotype was recorded a few times. This chain connects TRBV7-9 to TRBJ1-1, with 9 bases aligning to TRBD1. Unmatched junction bases numbered 5, after V lost 1 base and J lost 11 bases. Per the germline V gene, CDR1 is SEHNR and CDR2 is FQNEAQ (reference sequence). The CDR3 loop spans 13 amino acids. CDR3: CASSLEQGARAFF. CDR3 nucleotides: TGTGCCAGCAGCTTAGAACAGGGGGCGCGTGCTTTCTTT.

The sample holds a few counts of this clonotype. The J gene is TRBJ1-6, the V gene TRBV28, with D possibly TRBD1 on 6 matching bases. V was pared by 6 bases and J by 3 bases, with 12 bases between. CDR1 and CDR2 from the germline V gene are MDHEN and SYDVKM. The CDR3 loop spans 15 amino acids. The CDR3: CASSPEDSYNSPLHF. CDR3 DNA: TGTGCCAGCAGCCCAGAGGACAGCTATAATTCACCCCTCCACTTT.

The chain carries TRBV7-2 and TRBJ1-2; 7 nucleotides line up with TRBD1. J gave up 8 bases and V 4 bases, and 7 bases lay outside the gene matches. In germline, CDR1 is SGHTA, CDR2 FQGNSA. This CDR3 is 13 amino acids long. The CDR3 DNA reads TGTGCCAGCAGCTACCGGGACAGTATCGGCTACACCTTC. Protein: CASSYRDSIGYTF.

This clonotype was seen only a few times. The V call is TRBV6-2 or TRBV6-3, the J call TRBJ2-1; 12 bases map to TRBD1. This CDR3 region has 14 residues. CDR1 is MNHEY and CDR2 is SVGEGT in the germline V gene. Trimming took 7 bases from V and 6 from J; bases not matched to a gene: 4. CDR3 loop: CASTGDRGLNEQFF. As DNA, the CDR3 is TGTGCCAGCACAGGGGACAGGGGGCTCAATGAGCAGTTCTTC.

V is TRBV7-9 and J is TRBJ1-2; 7 bases agree with TRBD1. The V and J ends lost 5 bases and 3 bases, in that order; junction bases with no gene match: 12. The CDR3 consists of 16 residues. Looked up from germline, CDR1 is SEHNR and CDR2 is FQNEAQ (reference sequence). The chain's CDR3 is CASSRPQGGDDYGYTF. As DNA, the CDR3 is TGTGCCAGCAGCCGACCCCAAGGGGGCGATGACTATGGCTACACCTTC. Full variable domain (remainder filled in from reference TRBV7-9 and TRBJ1-2): DTGVSQNPRHKITKRGQNVTFRCDPISEHNRLYWYRQTLGQGPEFLTYFQNEAQLEKSRLLSDRFSAERPKGSFSTLEIQRTEQGDSAMYLCASSRPQGGDDYGYTFGSGTRLTVV.

V gene TRBV5-1 combines with J gene TRBJ1-5, with a possible D match to TRBD1 (6 bases). V lost 1 base to trimming and J lost 9 bases, with 11 bases between them. The CDR3 contains 13 residues. From germline, CDR1 is SGHRS and CDR2 YFSETQ. For the CDR3, the DNA is TGCGCCAGCAGCTTGAAGGGGGGGACGCCCCAGCATTTT. Protein: CASSLKGGTPQHF.

This clonotype was found a few times. For the CDR3, the DNA is TGTGCCAGCAGTACGGGGTGGAATGAGCAGTTCTTC. Protein product: CASSTGWNEQFF. V is TRBV6-1 and J is TRBJ2-1; D perhaps matches TRBD2 (5 bases). Germline CDR1 MNHNS, CDR2 SASEGT. The V and J ends lost 5 bases and 7 bases respectively, with 9 bases between them. The CDR3 loop spans 12 amino acids.

This clonotype has a handful of counts. V and J are TRBV6-2 or TRBV6-3 and TRBJ2-7; D call uncertain. This CDR3 is 12 amino acids long. Germline V gene sequence: CDR1 MNHEY, CDR2 SVGEGT. Trimming took 2 bases from V and 8 from J, leaving 10 bases between them. The DNA of the CDR3 is TGTGCCAGCAGTTACACGCATGGGAAGCAGTACTTC. Encoded protein: CASSYTHGKQYF.

The rearrangement links TRBV28 to TRBJ1-1, with 7 bases matching TRBD1. J was trimmed by 0 bases and V by 5 bases; bases with no gene match: 6. This CDR3 is 15 amino acids long. Germline V lookup: CDR1 MDHEN, CDR2 SYDVKM. In nucleotides, the CDR3 is TGTGCCAGCAGTCAGACAGGGTGGTTGAACACTGAAGCTTTCTTT. Translating it yields CASSQTGWLNTEAFF.

The chain recombines TRBV7-9 with TRBJ1-2; 10 positions match TRBD1. The length of the CDR3 is 17 residues. CDR1 and CDR2 from the germline V gene are SEHNR and FQNEAQ (reference sequence). Trimming at V came to 0 bases and at J to 8 bases, leaving 12 bases not matched to a gene. DNA of the CDR3: TGTGCCAGCAGCTTAGCGAACCCTCGACAGGGGGCGGGAGGCTACACCTTC. This encodes CASSLANPRQGAGGYTF.